This TCR beta chain was recorded in a study of cytomegalovirus exposure and HLA in healthy donors. Study details: Among roughly 180 million T cells, an earlier analysis found roughly 100 million unique TCR beta sequences. General study points: Some segments of the V type, notably TRBV6-2 and TRBV6-3, were excluded as indistinguishable.

Trimming took off 8 bases at V and 4 bases at J, with 9 bases between the two ends. This CDR3 has 12 amino acids. The germline V gene has CDR1 MNHNS and CDR2 SASEGT. This PCR relied on a set of 60 Vbeta primers and 13 Jbeta primers. The method was immunoSEQ multiplex PCR; TCRdb's version includes in-frame clones alone and lacks a portion of them. The sample lists about 110,000 clones; roughly 68% were seen once. In the case of this clone: The target antigen is unknown.

The chain has TRBV6-1 and TRBJ1-3, with D unclear. This clonotype was sampled from a woman under 40 in good health and CMV-seronegative. Sequences were obtained from PBMCs. Written as DNA, the CDR3 is TGTGCCAGCTTCAACATCGGAAACACCATATATTTT. Encoded protein: CASFNIGNTIYF.